The clone carrying this T cell receptor beta chain was observed once. Its antigen is unidentified. The data are from a study of monozygotic twins with cystic fibrosis. Findings and caveats of the study: The repertoire was suggested to be naive-dominated, clonality median approximately 0.0093.

Assay used: immunoSEQ multiplex PCR; TCRdb lists only in-frame clones, some missing. This sample has 14,000 or so clones, with roughly nine tenths found just once. V lost 0 bases and J lost 5, with 17 bases in between. Germline V gene sequence: CDR1 SGHTS, CDR2 YDEGEE. The CDR3 sequence is 16 residues long. The V gene is TRBV5-8, the J gene TRBJ1-1; tentatively, D is TRBD1 (6 bases). The sequenced sample was blood. The clonotype was recovered from a boy aged 5-17 years with cystic fibrosis. CDR3 nucleotides: TGTGCCAGCAGCTTGGCTCCTTTCGAGGGGGGAACTGAAGCTTTCTTT. Protein product: CASSLAPFEGGTEAFF.